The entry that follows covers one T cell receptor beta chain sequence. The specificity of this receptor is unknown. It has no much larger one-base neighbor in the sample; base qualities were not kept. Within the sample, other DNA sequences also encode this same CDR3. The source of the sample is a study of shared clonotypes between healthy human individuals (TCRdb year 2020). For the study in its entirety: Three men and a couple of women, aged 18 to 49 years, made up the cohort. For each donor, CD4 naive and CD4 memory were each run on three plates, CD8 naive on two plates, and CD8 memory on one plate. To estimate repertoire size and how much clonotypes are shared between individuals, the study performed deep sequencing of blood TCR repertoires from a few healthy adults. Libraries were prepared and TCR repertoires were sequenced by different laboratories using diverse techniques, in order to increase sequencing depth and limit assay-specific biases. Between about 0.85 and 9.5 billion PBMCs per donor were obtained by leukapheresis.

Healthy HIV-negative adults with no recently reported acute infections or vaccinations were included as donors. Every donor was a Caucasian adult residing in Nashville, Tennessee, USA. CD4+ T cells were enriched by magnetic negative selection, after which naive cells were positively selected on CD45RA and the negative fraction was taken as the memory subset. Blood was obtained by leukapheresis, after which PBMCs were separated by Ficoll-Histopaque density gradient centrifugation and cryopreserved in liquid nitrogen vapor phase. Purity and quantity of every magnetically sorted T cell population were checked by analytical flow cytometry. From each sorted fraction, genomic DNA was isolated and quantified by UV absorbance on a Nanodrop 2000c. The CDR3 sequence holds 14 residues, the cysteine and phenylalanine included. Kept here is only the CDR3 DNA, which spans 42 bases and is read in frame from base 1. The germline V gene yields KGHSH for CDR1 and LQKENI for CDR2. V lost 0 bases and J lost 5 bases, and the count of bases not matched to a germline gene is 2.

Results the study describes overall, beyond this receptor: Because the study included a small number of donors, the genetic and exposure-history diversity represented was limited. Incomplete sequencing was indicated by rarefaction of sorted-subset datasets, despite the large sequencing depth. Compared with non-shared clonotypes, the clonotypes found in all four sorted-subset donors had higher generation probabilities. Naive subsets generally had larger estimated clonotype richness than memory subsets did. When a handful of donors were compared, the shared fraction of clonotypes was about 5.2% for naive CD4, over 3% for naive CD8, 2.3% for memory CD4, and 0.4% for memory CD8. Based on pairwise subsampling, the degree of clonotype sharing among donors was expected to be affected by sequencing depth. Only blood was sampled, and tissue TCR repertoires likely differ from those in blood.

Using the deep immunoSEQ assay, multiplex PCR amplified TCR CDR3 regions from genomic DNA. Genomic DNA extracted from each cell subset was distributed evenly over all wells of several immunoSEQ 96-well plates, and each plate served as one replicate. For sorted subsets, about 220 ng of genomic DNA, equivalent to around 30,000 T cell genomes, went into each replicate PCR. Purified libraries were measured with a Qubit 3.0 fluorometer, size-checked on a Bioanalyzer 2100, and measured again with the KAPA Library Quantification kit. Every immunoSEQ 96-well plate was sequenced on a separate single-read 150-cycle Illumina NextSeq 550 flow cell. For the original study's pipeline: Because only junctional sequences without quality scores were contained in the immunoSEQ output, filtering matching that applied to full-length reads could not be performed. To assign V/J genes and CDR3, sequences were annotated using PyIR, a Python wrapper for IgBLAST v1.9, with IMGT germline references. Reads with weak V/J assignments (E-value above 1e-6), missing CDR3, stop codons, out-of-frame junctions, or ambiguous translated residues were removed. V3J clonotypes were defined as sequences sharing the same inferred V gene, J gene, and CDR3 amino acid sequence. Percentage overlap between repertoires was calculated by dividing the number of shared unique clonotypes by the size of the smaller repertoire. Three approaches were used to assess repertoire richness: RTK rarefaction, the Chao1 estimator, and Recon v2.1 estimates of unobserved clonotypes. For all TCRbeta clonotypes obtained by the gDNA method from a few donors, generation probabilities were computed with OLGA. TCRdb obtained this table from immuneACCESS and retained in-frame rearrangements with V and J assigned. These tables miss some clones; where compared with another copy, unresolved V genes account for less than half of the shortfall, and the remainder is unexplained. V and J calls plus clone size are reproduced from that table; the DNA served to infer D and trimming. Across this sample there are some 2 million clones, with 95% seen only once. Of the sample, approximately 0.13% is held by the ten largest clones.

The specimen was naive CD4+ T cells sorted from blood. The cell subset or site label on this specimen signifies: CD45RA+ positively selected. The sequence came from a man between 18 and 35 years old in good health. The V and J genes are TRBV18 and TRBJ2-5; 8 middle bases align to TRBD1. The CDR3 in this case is CASSPPNRGETQYF. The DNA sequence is TGTGCCAGCTCACCACCTAACAGGGGGGAGACCCAGTACTTC. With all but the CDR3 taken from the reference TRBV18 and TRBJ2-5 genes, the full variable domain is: NAGVMQNPRHLVRRRGQEARLRCSPMKGHSHVYWYRQLPEEGLKFMVYLQKENIIDESGMPKERFSAEFPKEGPSILRIQQVVRGDSAAYFCASSPPNRGETQYFGPGTRLLVL.